Presented here are 5 T cell receptor beta chains from one specimen sequenced in a study of beta chain features in type 1 diabetes. General study points: All four CD4+ subsets from Type 1 diabetes patients carried moderately but significantly shorter TCRB CDR3s.

For these receptors, no antigen is known. TCRB transcripts that were expressed got sequenced, as all of the isolated RNA had been reverse transcribed. Sequencing used immunoSEQ multiplex PCR; TCRdb keeps in-frame clones, though not all of them. The sample carries roughly 300,000 clones, over 7% recorded once. The sample was central memory CD4+ T cells from blood. These receptors were collected from a man aged 25 to 40 with type 1 diabetes.

In its sample, this clone was seen a few times. The chain employs TRBV2 and TRBJ2-5; D call uncertain. The CDR3 length is 11 residues. Between the trimmed V and J ends, which lost 3 bases and 5 bases, there was a span of 4 bases. The germline V gene encodes CDR1 SNHLY and CDR2 FYNNEI. In DNA form, the CDR3 reads TGTGCCAGCAGTGACGAGGAGACCCAGTACTTC. Its protein is CASSDEETQYF.

This clone has more than one count but fewer than ten. The rearrangement uses TRBV27 and TRBJ2-7; 12 nucleotides match TRBD2. CDR3 size: 15 residues. Per germline, CDR1 MNHEY and CDR2 SMNVEV (reference sequence). V was clipped by 2 bases and J by 2 bases; unmatched bases: 1. The CDR3 reads CASSLRLAGAYEQYF. The CDR3 bases are TGTGCCAGCAGTTTACGACTAGCGGGGGCCTACGAGCAGTACTTC.

This clone came up a few times. For the CDR3, the DNA is TGCAGCGTTGATGGGACAGGGTGGGGCGAGCAGTACTTC. It is translated as CSVDGTGWGEQYF. This chain joins TRBV29-1 and TRBJ2-7, with 9 bases aligning to TRBD1. The trim removed 3 bases at V and 6 bases at J, leaving 6 bases unmatched. Germline lookup yields CDR1 SQVTM and CDR2 ANQGSEA. The CDR3 is made up of 13 amino acids.

A few counts support this clone. The chain joins TRBV7-9 to TRBJ2-1; D unclear. The germline V and J ends were trimmed by 4 bases and 6 bases, with 7 bases remaining between them. The CDR3 spans 12 residues. Germline V gene lookup returns CDR1 SEHNR and CDR2 FQNEAQ (reference sequence). The CDR3 DNA follows: TGTGCCAGCAGCTCGACTGGCAATGAGCAGTTCTTC. This encodes CASSSTGNEQFF.

This clone was picked up a small number of times. The chain uses TRBV11-2 and TRBJ1-3; 7 nucleotides align to TRBD1. The CDR3 runs to 15 residues. The J segment lost 0 bases and the V segment lost 5 bases, leaving 4 bases of the junction unmatched. Germline V lookup: CDR1 SGHAT, CDR2 FQNNGV. CDR3 sequence (DNA): TGTGCCAGCAGCCGGGACAGTAACTCTGGAAACACCATATATTTT. The encoded protein is CASSRDSNSGNTIYF.